This T cell receptor (beta chain) is from a study of T cell responses to AZD1222 COVID-19 vaccine. Study overall: Pooling was applied to second doses at about 4 or about 12 weeks. Study-level findings and limits: Seropositivity was recorded at baseline in only a handful of AZD1222 recipients. Donor demographics were predominantly white British with a female majority; clonal diversity may be underestimated.

The protocol was immunoSEQ multiplex PCR, while the TCRdb copy is restricted to in-frame clones and leaves out a portion. The sample contains roughly 100,000 clones, 82% of which appear only once. A word on this clone: Its target is unknown.

Between the trimmed V and J ends, which lost 7 bases and 0 bases, there was a span of 12 bases. The CDR3 spans 13 residues. Germline V CDR1 and CDR2: SQVTM, ANQGSEA. This specimen consisted of peripheral blood, obtained on day 0 of AZD1222 vaccination. This TCR was recovered from an adult in good health. J is TRBJ1-1 and V is TRBV29-1; D is possibly TRBD1 (5 bases). The DNA for the CDR3 is TGCAGCGCCGGGGTGGACATGAACACTGAAGCTTTCTTT. It specifies CSAGVDMNTEAFF.